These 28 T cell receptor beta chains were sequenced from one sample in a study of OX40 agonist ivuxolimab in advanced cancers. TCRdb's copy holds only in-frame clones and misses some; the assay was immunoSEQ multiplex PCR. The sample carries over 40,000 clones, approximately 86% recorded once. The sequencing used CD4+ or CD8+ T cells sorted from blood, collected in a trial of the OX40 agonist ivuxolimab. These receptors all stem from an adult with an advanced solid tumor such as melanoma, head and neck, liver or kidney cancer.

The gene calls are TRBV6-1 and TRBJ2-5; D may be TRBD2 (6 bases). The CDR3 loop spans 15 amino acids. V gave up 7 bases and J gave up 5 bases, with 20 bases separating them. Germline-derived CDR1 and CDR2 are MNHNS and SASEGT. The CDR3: CASTSLGGRLETQYF. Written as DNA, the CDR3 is TGTGCCAGCACCTCTCTCGGGGGACGTCTGGAGACCCAGTACTTC.

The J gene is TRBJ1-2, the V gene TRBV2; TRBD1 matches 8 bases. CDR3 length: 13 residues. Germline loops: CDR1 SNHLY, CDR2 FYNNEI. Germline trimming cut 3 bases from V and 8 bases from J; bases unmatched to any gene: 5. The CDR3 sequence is CASSEGTGMGYTF. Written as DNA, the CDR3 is TGTGCCAGCAGTGAGGGGACAGGCATGGGCTACACCTTC. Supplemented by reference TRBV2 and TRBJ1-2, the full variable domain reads EPEVTQTPSHQVTQMGQEVILRCVPISNHLYFYWYRQILGQKVEFLVSFYNNEISEKSEIFDDQFSVERPDGSNFTLKIRSTKLEDSAMYFCASSEGTGMGYTFGSGTRLTVV.

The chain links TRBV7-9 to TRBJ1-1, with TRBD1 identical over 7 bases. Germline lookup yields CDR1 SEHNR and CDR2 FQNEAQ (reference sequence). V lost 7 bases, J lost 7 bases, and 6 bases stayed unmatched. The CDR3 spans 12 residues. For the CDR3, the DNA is TGTGCCAGCAATCCTCGGGACAGTGAAGCTTTCTTT. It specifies CASNPRDSEAFF.

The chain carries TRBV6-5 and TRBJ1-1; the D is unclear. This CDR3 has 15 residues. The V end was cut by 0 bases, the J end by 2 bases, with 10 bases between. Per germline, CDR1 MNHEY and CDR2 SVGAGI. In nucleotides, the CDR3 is TGTGCCAGCAGTTACTCAAGCCTGTTTAACACTGAAGCTTTCTTT. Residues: CASSYSSLFNTEAFF.

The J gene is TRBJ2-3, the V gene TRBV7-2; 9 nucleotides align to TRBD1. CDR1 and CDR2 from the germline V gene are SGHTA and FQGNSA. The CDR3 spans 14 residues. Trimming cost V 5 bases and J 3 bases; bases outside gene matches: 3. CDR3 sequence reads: CASSPGQGTDTQYF. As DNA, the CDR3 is TGTGCCAGCAGCCCAGGACAGGGGACAGATACGCAGTATTTT.

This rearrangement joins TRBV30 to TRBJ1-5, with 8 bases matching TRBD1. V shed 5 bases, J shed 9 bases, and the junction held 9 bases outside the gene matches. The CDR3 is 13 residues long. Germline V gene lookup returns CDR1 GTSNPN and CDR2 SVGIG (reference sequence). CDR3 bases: TGTGCCTGGGGACAGGGACTCTCATTGCCCCAGCATTTT. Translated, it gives CAWGQGLSLPQHF. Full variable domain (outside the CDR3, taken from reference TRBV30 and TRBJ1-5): SQTIHQWPATLVQPVGSPLSLECTVEGTSNPNLYWYRQAAGRGLQLLFYSVGIGQISSEVPQNLSASRPQDRQFILSSKKLLLSDSGFYLCAWGQGLSLPQHFGDGTRLSIL.

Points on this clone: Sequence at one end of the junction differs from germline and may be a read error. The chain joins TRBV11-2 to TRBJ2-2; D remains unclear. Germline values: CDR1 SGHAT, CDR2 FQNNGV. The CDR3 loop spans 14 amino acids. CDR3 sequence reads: CASSLRHNTRELFF. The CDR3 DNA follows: TGTGCCAGCAGCTTAAGACACAACACCAGGGAGCTGTTTTTT.

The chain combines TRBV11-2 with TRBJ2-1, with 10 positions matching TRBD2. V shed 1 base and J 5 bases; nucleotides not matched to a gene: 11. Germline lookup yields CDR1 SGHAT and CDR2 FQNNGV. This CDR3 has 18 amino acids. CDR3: CASSLGVGLAGANNEQFF. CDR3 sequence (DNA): TGTGCCAGCAGCTTAGGGGTGGGGCTAGCGGGGGCCAACAATGAGCAGTTCTTC.

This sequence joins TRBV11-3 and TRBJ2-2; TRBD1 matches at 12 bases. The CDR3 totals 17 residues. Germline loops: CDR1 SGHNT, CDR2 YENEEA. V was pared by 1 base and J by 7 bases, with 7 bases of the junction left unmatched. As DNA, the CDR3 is TGTGCCAGCAGCTTAGGATCCGGGACAGGGGGCATCGGGGAGCTGTTTTTT. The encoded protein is CASSLGSGTGGIGELFF.

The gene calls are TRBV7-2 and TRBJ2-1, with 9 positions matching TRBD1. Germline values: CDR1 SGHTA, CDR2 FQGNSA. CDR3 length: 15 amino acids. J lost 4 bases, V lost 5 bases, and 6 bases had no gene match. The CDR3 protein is CASSRDRGTYNEQFF. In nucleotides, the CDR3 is TGTGCCAGCAGCCGAGACAGGGGGACTTACAATGAGCAGTTCTTC.

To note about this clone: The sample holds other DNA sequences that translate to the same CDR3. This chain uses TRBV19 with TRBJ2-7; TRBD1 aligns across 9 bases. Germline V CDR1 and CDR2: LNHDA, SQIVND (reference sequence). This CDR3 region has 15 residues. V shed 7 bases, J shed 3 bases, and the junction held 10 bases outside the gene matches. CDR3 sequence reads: CASNTPGQGNYEQYF. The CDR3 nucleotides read TGTGCCAGTAATACTCCGGGACAGGGTAACTACGAGCAGTACTTC. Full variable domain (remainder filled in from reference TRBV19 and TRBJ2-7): DGGITQSPKYLFRKEGQNVTLSCEQNLNHDAMYWYRQDPGQGLRLIYYSQIVNDFQKGDIAEGYSVSREKKESFPLTVTSAQKNPTAFYLCASNTPGQGNYEQYFGPGTRLTVT.

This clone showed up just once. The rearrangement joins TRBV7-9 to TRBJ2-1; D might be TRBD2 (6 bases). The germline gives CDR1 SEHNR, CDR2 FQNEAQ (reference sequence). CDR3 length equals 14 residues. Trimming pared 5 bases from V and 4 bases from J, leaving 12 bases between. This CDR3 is CASSAASEYNEQFF. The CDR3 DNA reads TGTGCCAGCAGCGCAGCTAGCGAGTACAATGAGCAGTTCTTC.

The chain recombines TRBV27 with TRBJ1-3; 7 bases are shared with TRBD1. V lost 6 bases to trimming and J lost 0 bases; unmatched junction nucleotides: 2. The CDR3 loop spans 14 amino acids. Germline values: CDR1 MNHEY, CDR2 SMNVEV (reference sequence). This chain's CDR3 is CASRGGSSGNTIYF. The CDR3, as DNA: TGTGCCAGCAGAGGGGGCAGCTCTGGAAACACCATATATTTT.

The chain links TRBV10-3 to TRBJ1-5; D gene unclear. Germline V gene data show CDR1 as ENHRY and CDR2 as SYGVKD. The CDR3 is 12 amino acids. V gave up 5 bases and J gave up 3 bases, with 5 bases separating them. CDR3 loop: CAISNDNQPQHF. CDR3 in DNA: TGTGCCATCAGTAACGACAATCAGCCCCAGCATTTT.

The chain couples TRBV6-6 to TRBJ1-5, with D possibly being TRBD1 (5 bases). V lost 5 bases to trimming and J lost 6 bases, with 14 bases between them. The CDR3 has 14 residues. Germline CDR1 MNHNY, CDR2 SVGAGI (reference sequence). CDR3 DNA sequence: TGTGCCAGCAGTCTCGTTGGGGGTACTCAGCCCCAGCATTTT. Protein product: CASSLVGGTQPQHF.

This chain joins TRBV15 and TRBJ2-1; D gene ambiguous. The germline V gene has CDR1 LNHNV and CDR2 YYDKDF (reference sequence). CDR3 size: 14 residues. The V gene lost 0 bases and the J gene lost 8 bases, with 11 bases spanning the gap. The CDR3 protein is CATSRDNGRDEQFF. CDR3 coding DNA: TGTGCCACCAGCAGAGATAACGGAAGGGATGAGCAGTTCTTC.

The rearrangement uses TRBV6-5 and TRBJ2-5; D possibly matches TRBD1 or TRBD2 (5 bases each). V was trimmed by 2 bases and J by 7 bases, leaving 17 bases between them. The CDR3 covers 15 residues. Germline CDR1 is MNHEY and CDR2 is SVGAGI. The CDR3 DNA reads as TGTGCCAGCAGTTACCGGGCCGGGGCTAGGGGGACCCAGTACTTC. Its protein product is CASSYRAGARGTQYF.

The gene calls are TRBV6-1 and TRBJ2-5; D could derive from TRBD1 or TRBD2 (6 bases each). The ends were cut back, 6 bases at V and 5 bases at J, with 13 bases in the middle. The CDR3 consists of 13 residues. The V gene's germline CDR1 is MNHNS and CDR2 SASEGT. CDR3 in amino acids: CASSLGGRETQYF. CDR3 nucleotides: TGTGCCAGCAGCCTGGGGGGCCGGGAGACCCAGTACTTC.

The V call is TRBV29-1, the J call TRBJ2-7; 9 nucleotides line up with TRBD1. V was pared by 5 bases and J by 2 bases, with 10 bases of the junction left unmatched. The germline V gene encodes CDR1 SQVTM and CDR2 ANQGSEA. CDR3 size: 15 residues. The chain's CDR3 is CSVHPRDREAYEQYF. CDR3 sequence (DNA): TGCAGCGTTCATCCCCGGGACAGGGAAGCCTACGAGCAGTACTTC.

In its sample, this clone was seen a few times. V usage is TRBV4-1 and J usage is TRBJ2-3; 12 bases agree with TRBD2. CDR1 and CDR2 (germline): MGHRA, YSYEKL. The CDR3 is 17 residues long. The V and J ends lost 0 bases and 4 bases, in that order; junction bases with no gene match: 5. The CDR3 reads CASSQEGRTSGADTQYF. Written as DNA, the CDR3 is TGCGCCAGCAGCCAAGAAGGAAGGACTAGCGGGGCAGATACGCAGTATTTT.

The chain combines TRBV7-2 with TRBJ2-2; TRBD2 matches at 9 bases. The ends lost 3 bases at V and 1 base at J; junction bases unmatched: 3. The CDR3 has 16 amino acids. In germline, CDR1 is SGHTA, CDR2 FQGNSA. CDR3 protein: CASSFTSGLNTGELFF. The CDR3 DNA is TGTGCCAGCAGCTTTACTAGCGGGTTGAACACCGGGGAGCTGTTTTTT.

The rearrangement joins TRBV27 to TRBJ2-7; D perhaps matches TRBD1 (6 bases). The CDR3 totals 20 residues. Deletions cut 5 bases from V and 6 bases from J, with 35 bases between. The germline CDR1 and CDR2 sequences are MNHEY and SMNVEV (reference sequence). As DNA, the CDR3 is TGTGCCAGCAGTCTGTCCGCCCAACAACCTCTCTTTACCAGGGGTAGCGAGCAGTACTTC. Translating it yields CASSLSAQQPLFTRGSEQYF.

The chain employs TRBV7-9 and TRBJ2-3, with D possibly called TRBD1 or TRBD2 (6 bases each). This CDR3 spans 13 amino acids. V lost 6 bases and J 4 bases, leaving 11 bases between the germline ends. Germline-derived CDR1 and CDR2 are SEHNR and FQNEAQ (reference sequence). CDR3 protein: CASSGGRADTQYF. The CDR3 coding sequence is TGTGCCAGCAGTGGGGGGCGCGCAGATACGCAGTATTTT.

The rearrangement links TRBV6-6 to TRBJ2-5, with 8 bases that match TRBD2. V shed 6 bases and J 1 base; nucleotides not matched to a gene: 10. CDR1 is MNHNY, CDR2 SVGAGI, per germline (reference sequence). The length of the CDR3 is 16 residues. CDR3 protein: CASSPGGATFQETQYF. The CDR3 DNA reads TGTGCCAGCAGCCCCGGGGGGGCAACATTCCAAGAGACCCAGTACTTC.

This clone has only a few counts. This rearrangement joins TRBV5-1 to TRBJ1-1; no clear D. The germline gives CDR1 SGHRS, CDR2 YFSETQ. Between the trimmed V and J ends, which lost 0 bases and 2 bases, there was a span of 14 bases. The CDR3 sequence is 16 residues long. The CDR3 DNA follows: TGCGCCAGCAGCTTGGTTCAGCTGAGCAGAAACACTGAAGCTTTCTTT. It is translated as CASSLVQLSRNTEAFF.

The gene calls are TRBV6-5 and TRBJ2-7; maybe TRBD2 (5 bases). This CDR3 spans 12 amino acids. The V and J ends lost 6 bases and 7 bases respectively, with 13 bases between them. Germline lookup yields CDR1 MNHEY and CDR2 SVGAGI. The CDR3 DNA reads TGTGCCAGCAGGGCGAACGAGCGGGAGCAGTACTTC. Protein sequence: CASRANEREQYF.

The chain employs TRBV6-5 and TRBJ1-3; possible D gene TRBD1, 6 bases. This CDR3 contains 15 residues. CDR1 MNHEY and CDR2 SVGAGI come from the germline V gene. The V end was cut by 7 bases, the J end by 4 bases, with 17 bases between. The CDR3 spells CASTNRARGGNTIYF. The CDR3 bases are TGTGCCAGCACCAATAGGGCAAGGGGGGGAAACACCATATATTTT.

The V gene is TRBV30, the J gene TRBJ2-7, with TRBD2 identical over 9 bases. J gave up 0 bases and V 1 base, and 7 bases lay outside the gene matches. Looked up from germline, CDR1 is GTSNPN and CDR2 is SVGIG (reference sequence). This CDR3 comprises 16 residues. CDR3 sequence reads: CAWSDLAGFISYEQYF. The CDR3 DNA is TGTGCCTGGAGTGATCTAGCGGGATTCATCTCCTACGAGCAGTACTTC.